These 21 T cell receptor beta chains were all obtained from the same sample, sequenced in a study of blood T cell repertoires in COVID-19. Repertoires were generated with immunoSEQ multiplex PCR, while TCRdb's copy carries only in-frame clones and drops some. The profile shows over 30,000 clones, around nine tenths of them singletons. The sequenced sample consisted of peripheral blood. Receptors originate from a human donor in a cohort sampled during active COVID-19.

With regard to this clone: The sample has other DNA sequences that encode this CDR3 too. The V and J genes are TRBV5-1 and TRBJ2-7; D perhaps matches TRBD1 (5 bases). The V and J ends lost 0 bases and 1 base respectively, with 5 bases between them. In germline, CDR1 is SGHRS, CDR2 YFSETQ. This CDR3 has 13 residues. The CDR3, as DNA: TGCGCCAGCAGCTTGGGACAGTCCTACGAGCAGTACTTC. Protein sequence: CASSLGQSYEQYF. Combining the CDR3 with reference TRBV5-1 and TRBJ2-7 gives the whole variable domain KAGVTQTPRYLIKTRGQQVTLSCSPISGHRSVSWYQQTPGQGLQFLFEYFSETQRNKGNFPGRFSGRQFSNSRSEMNVSTLELGDSALYLCASSLGQSYEQYFGPGTRLTVT.

The chain has TRBV11-2 and TRBJ1-2; 7 nucleotides align to TRBD1. The CDR3 totals 14 residues. Germline V CDR1 and CDR2: SGHAT, FQNNGV. J lost 7 bases, V lost 0 bases, and 5 bases had no gene match. CDR3: CASSLDLGGVGYTF. CDR3 nucleotide sequence: TGTGCCAGCAGCTTAGATCTAGGGGGCGTTGGCTACACCTTC.

This chain joins TRBV5-1 and TRBJ2-7, with TRBD1 identical over 9 bases. The V gene end was trimmed by 3 bases and the J gene end by 4 bases; junction bases not matched to a gene: 5. The CDR3 is 14 amino acids. Looked up from germline, CDR1 is SGHRS and CDR2 is YFSETQ. The DNA for the CDR3 is TGCGCCAGCAGCTCCGGGACAGGGTCTTACGAGCAGTACTTC. Its translation: CASSSGTGSYEQYF.

The CDR3 is CASSTGTVLGTQYF. Here the CDR3 DNA reads TGTGCCAGCAGCACGGGGACAGTCCTCGGAACCCAGTACTTC. This sequence joins TRBV7-9 and TRBJ2-5; 7 bases match TRBD1. From germline, CDR1 is SEHNR and CDR2 FQNEAQ (reference sequence). Trimming at V came to 5 bases and at J to 8 bases, leaving 11 bases not matched to a gene. This CDR3 spans 14 amino acids.

The chain carries TRBV4-3 and TRBJ2-2; 8 bases align to TRBD2. V lost 0 bases, J lost 7 bases, and 4 bases stayed unmatched. This CDR3 is 15 amino acids long. Germline lookup yields CDR1 LGHNA and CDR2 YSLEER. This CDR3 reads CASSQDPGGNGELFF. The CDR3 coding sequence is TGCGCCAGCAGCCAAGATCCGGGAGGGAACGGGGAGCTGTTTTTT.

This clone appeared once. The V gene is TRBV5-1, the J gene TRBJ1-1; tentative D call: TRBD1 (6 bases). The ends were cut back, 2 bases at V and 1 base at J, with 21 bases in the middle. Germline V gene lookup returns CDR1 SGHRS and CDR2 YFSETQ. This CDR3 has 18 amino acids. Here the CDR3 DNA reads TGCGCCAGCAGCTTAGGGACGAACAGGGATGGGCCGAACACTGAAGCTTTCTTT. It specifies CASSLGTNRDGPNTEAFF.

This clone was recorded only once. The gene calls are TRBV6-5 and TRBJ1-2; D gene unclear. Germline-derived CDR1 and CDR2 are MNHEY and SVGAGI. V was pared by 1 base and J by 4 bases, with 7 bases between. This CDR3 is 13 amino acids long. The CDR3 DNA sequence: TGTGCCAGCAGTTACTATCGTAGCTATGGCTACACCTTC. Translated, it gives CASSYYRSYGYTF.

The V gene is TRBV24-1, the J gene TRBJ2-3, with 12 bases that match TRBD2. The germline V gene encodes CDR1 KGHDR and CDR2 SFDVKD. V dropped 0 bases and J dropped 3; count of bases not matched to a gene: 9. The CDR3 length is 19 residues. CDR3 DNA sequence: TGTGCCACCAGTGATTTGCAGGCTAGCGGGAGGGCCGAAACAGATACGCAGTATTTT. Translating it yields CATSDLQASGRAETDTQYF.

The rearrangement uses TRBV28 and TRBJ2-7, with a tentative D call TRBD1 (6 bases). The CDR3 totals 14 residues. Trimming took 6 bases from V and 1 from J, leaving 13 bases between them. Germline loops: CDR1 MDHEN, CDR2 SYDVKM. Here the CDR3 DNA reads TGTGCCAGCAGGCGGCCAGGGGCATCCTACGAGCAGTACTTC. Translating gives CASRRPGASYEQYF. Full variable domain (remainder filled in from reference TRBV28 and TRBJ2-7): DVKVTQSSRYLVKRTGEKVFLECVQDMDHENMFWYRQDPGLGLRLIYFSYDVKMKEKGDIPEGYSVSREKKERFSLILESASTNQTSMYLCASRRPGASYEQYFGPGTRLTVT.

The V gene is TRBV7-8, the J gene TRBJ2-7, with TRBD2 as a possible D gene (5 bases). CDR3 size: 12 residues. The ends were cut back, 5 bases at V and 1 base at J, with 6 bases in the middle. Germline V gene lookup returns CDR1 SGHVS and CDR2 FQNEAQ. In DNA, the CDR3 is TGTGCCAGCAGCCCGGGGTCCTACGAGCAGTACTTC. Translating it yields CASSPGSYEQYF.

Only one count was recorded for this clone. V usage is TRBV2 and J usage is TRBJ2-7; D is perhaps TRBD1 (6 bases). Trimming removed 6 bases from V and 0 bases from J, with 18 bases in between. CDR1 and CDR2 (germline): SNHLY, FYNNEI. The CDR3 sequence is 16 residues long. The CDR3 region is CASRPNRVRASYEQYF. The CDR3 DNA reads TGTGCCAGCAGGCCCAACAGGGTTAGGGCCTCCTACGAGCAGTACTTC.

The gene calls are TRBV19 and TRBJ2-3; a weak D match, TRBD2 (6 bases). Trimming pared 8 bases from V and 5 bases from J, leaving 20 bases between. This CDR3 has 15 amino acids. Germline CDR1 is LNHDA and CDR2 is SQIVND (reference sequence). The CDR3 region is CASQAGLLKKDTQYF. The CDR3 DNA is TGTGCCAGTCAGGCGGGACTCCTAAAGAAAGATACGCAGTATTTT.

CDR3 sequence reads: CASQTGKTEAFF. The DNA for the CDR3 is TGTGCCAGCCAGACAGGGAAAACTGAAGCTTTCTTT. V gene TRBV25-1 combines with J gene TRBJ1-1, with 7 bases that match TRBD1. The length of the CDR3 is 12 residues. The V gene end was trimmed by 8 bases and the J gene end by 5 bases; junction bases not matched to a gene: 5. Germline lookup yields CDR1 MGHDK and CDR2 SYGVNS.

The CDR3 coding sequence is TGTGCCAGTGACCGGGAGGGACAGGGGGCGGATACGCAGTATTTT. Protein sequence: CASDREGQGADTQYF. The gene calls are TRBV2 and TRBJ2-3, with 12 bases lining up with TRBD1. CDR3 length: 15 amino acids. The J segment lost 6 bases and the V segment lost 9 bases, leaving 10 bases of the junction unmatched. Germline values: CDR1 SNHLY, CDR2 FYNNEI.

The chain joins TRBV3-1 (or the pseudogene TRBV3-2) to TRBJ1-1; perhaps TRBD1 as D (5 bases). The CDR3 length is 20 residues. Trimming stripped 4 bases from V and 1 base from J, with 28 bases between. Germline V CDR1 and CDR2: LGHDT, YNNKEL (reference sequence). CDR3 sequence reads: CASSPFEAGSPFSGNTEAFF. The CDR3 DNA is TGTGCCAGCAGCCCCTTTGAGGCAGGGTCCCCCTTTAGTGGGAACACTGAAGCTTTCTTT.

CDR3 residues: CASSSLKGMGGYTF. The CDR3 DNA reads TGTGCCAGCAGTTCCCTTAAGGGGATGGGTGGCTACACCTTC. The rearrangement joins TRBV28 to TRBJ1-2; tentative D call: TRBD1 (5 bases). The germline gives CDR1 MDHEN, CDR2 SYDVKM. The CDR3 extends over 14 amino acids. Trimming left V 4 bases short and J 7 bases short, with 16 bases between.

This rearrangement joins TRBV27 to TRBJ2-3, with 7 bases that match TRBD1. Germline values: CDR1 MNHEY, CDR2 SMNVEV (reference sequence). Trimming took 5 bases from V and 2 from J; bases not matched to a gene: 13. The CDR3 length is 17 residues. For the CDR3, the DNA is TGTGCCAGCAGTCCTATCTCGACAGGGACACCCACAGATACGCAGTATTTT. Translation: CASSPISTGTPTDTQYF.

This sequence joins TRBV3-1 (or the pseudogene TRBV3-2) and TRBJ2-1; 11 bases are a match to TRBD2. The V and J ends lost 4 bases and 7 bases, in that order; junction bases with no gene match: 0. This CDR3 has 13 residues. Germline V gives CDR1 LGHDT, CDR2 YNNKEL (reference sequence). The CDR3: CASSRLAGNEQFF. In DNA form, the CDR3 reads TGTGCCAGCAGCCGACTAGCGGGGAATGAGCAGTTCTTC.

The rearrangement joins TRBV5-1 to TRBJ2-1; the match to TRBD2 covers 7 bases. The CDR3 has 16 amino acids. After removal of 0 bases from V and 0 bases from J, the junction contained 3 bases not matched to a gene. CDR1 is SGHRS and CDR2 is YFSETQ in the germline V gene. This CDR3 is CASSLAGRNSYNEQFF. In nucleotides, the CDR3 is TGCGCCAGCAGCTTGGCCGGGAGGAACTCCTACAATGAGCAGTTCTTC.

This sequence joins TRBV28 and TRBJ2-5; no clear D. The CDR3 extends over 12 amino acids. CDR1 is MDHEN, CDR2 SYDVKM, per germline. Trimming took 1 base from V and 5 from J, leaving 5 bases between them. The CDR3 sequence is CASSLSQETQYF. The CDR3 bases are TGTGCCAGCAGTTTATCTCAGGAGACCCAGTACTTC.

The CDR3 DNA sequence: TGTGCCAGCAGCTTAGTGTCGGAGACCCAGTACTTC. Its translation is CASSLVSETQYF. This sequence joins TRBV11-2 and TRBJ2-5; D not resolved. V gave up 1 base and J gave up 5 bases, with 5 bases separating them. The CDR3 is 12 amino acids. Germline CDR1 SGHAT, CDR2 FQNNGV.